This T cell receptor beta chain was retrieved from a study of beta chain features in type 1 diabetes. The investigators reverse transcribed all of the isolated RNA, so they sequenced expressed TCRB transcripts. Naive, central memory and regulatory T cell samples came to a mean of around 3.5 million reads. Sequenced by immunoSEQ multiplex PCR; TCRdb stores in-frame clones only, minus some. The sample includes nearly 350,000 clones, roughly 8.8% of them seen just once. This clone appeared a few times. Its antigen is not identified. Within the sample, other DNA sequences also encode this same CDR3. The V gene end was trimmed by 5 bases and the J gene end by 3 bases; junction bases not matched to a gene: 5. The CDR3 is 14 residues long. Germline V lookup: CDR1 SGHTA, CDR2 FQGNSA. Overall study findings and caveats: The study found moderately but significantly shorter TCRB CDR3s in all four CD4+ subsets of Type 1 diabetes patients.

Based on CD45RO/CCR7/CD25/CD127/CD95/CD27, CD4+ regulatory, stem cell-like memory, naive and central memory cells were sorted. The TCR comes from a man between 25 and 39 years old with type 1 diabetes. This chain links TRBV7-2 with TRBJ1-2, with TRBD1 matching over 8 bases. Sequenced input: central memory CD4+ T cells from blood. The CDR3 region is CASSPGGADYGYTF. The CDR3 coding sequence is TGTGCCAGCAGCCCAGGGGGCGCCGACTATGGCTACACCTTC.